These 28 T cell receptor beta chains originate from one sample sequenced in a study of T-cell memory formation after mild COVID-19 (dated by TCRdb to the early 2020s). Libraries were built with 5' RACE. The sample was run on an Illumina NovaSeq 6000. TCRdb trimmed public reads at Q25 via fastp, called clones via MiXCR and kept in-frame beta chains. Identical CDR3 proteins give one entry, which carries the most common genes and DNA. The sample table records 85,000 to 130,000 distinct CDR3 sequences; over 15% of these occur just once. The top ten constitute over 25% of the sample. The sample taken for sequencing was PBMCs or a T cell subset sorted from them (not recorded which). These TCRs come from an adult woman who had mild COVID-19 (a few samples of this study predate the infection). The sample titles of this study are shuffled in the database, so cell type and time point are left out; the donor was told from shared clones.

This clonotype was detected a few times. This chain's CDR3 is CASSWETGYQETQYF. As DNA, the CDR3 is TGTGCCAGCAGCTGGGAGACAGGCTACCAAGAGACCCAGTACTTC. The chain carries TRBV5-6 and TRBJ2-5, with D perhaps TRBD1 (6 bases). The germline V gene encodes CDR1 SGHDT and CDR2 YYEEEE. V was trimmed by 3 bases and J by 0 bases, leaving 12 bases between them. The CDR3 spans 15 residues.

This clonotype was seen only a few times. The V gene is TRBV5-1, the J gene TRBJ2-7, with no clear D. Looked up from germline, CDR1 is SGHRS and CDR2 is YFSETQ. Deletions cut 1 base from V and 0 bases from J, with 14 bases between. The CDR3 spans 16 residues. Here the CDR3 reads CASSLLGRSTSYEQYF. The CDR3 DNA is TGCGCCAGCAGCTTGTTGGGCCGATCCACCTCCTACGAGCAGTACTTC.

This clonotype was counted ten times or more. The chain recombines TRBV4-3 with TRBJ1-1; 10 positions match TRBD1. Trimming at V came to 1 base and at J to 5 bases, leaving 1 base not matched to a gene. Germline CDR1 reads LGHNA; CDR2 reads YSLEER. The CDR3 is 14 residues long. The CDR3 bases are TGCGCCAGCAGCCAAGGGGGACAGGGGACTGAAGCTTTCTTT. This gives the protein CASSQGGQGTEAFF.

This sequence joins TRBV5-1 and TRBJ2-3; 12 bases agree with TRBD2. Trimming took 0 bases from V and 2 from J; bases not matched to a gene: 7. CDR3 length: 18 residues. Germline V gene data show CDR1 as SGHRS and CDR2 as YFSETQ. CDR3: CASSLAYLAGGPTDTQYF. Written as DNA, the CDR3 is TGCGCCAGCAGCTTGGCCTATCTAGCGGGGGGGCCCACAGATACGCAGTATTTT.

The chain couples TRBV7-9 to TRBJ1-2; D ambiguous. V was shortened by 5 bases and J by 4 bases, with 14 bases between the two germline ends. The CDR3 covers 14 residues. Germline assignment: CDR1 SEHNR and CDR2 FQNEAQ (reference sequence). The CDR3 sequence: CASSHPLGGYGYTF. CDR3 bases: TGTGCCAGCAGCCACCCTTTGGGCGGCTATGGCTACACCTTC.

The chain carries TRBV30 and TRBJ2-2; 7 bases match TRBD1. Germline values: CDR1 GTSNPN, CDR2 SVGIG (reference sequence). The CDR3 consists of 16 residues. The ends lost 5 bases at V and 5 bases at J; junction bases unmatched: 14. In nucleotides, the CDR3 is TGTGCCTGGGAAGGGACAGCCTCGGGGCTTACCGGGGAGCTGTTTTTT. Translated, it gives CAWEGTASGLTGELFF.

There are a few counts of this clonotype. The V and J genes are TRBV7-9 and TRBJ2-7; TRBD1 matches at 11 bases. Germline V gives CDR1 SEHNR, CDR2 FQNEAQ (reference sequence). The trim removed 2 bases at V and 4 bases at J, leaving 4 bases unmatched. The CDR3 consists of 15 residues. The CDR3 DNA reads TGTGCCAGCAGCTTAAGCGGACAGGGGGCATACGAGCAGTACTTC. Translating it yields CASSLSGQGAYEQYF.

This clonotype appeared a few times. V usage is TRBV20-1 and J usage is TRBJ2-3, with a possible D match to TRBD2 (6 bases). V lost 1 base, J lost 2 bases, and 13 bases lay in between. This CDR3 contains 15 residues. Germline V gene data show CDR1 as DFQATT and CDR2 as SNEGSKA (reference sequence). This chain's CDR3 is CSARGASENTDTQYF. The CDR3 bases are TGCAGTGCTAGAGGCGCTAGCGAGAACACAGATACGCAGTATTTT.

This clonotype was detected only a few times. The rearrangement uses TRBV6-2 or TRBV6-3 and TRBJ2-7; no clear D gene. Deletions cut 2 bases from V and 1 base from J, with 12 bases between. The CDR3 consists of 15 residues. The germline CDR1 and CDR2 sequences are MNHEY and SVGEGT. CDR3 in amino acids: CASSYNGPWSYEQYF. The CDR3 coding sequence is TGTGCCAGCAGTTACAACGGGCCGTGGTCCTACGAGCAGTACTTC.

This clonotype came up a few times. The chain uses TRBV9 and TRBJ2-2; D is uncertain. CDR3 length equals 13 residues. Germline lookup yields CDR1 SGDLS and CDR2 YYNGEE. V was cut by 3 bases and J by 5 bases, with 8 bases left in between. The CDR3 sequence: CASSEGGTGELFF. As DNA, the CDR3 is TGTGCCAGCAGCGAAGGTGGGACCGGGGAGCTGTTTTTT.

This clonotype was counted a few times. CDR3 region: CASSILGYNEQFF. CDR3 in DNA: TGTGCCAGTAGTATCTTAGGGTACAATGAGCAGTTCTTC. V usage is TRBV19 and J usage is TRBJ2-1, with D uncertain. The CDR3 sequence is 13 residues long. The ends were cut back, 3 bases at V and 4 bases at J, with 7 bases in the middle. Germline CDR1 is LNHDA and CDR2 is SQIVND (reference sequence).

The chain uses TRBV9 and TRBJ1-1; D is unclear. V shed 0 bases and J shed 2 bases, with 8 bases lying between them. From germline, CDR1 is SGDLS and CDR2 YYNGEE. CDR3 length: 14 residues. CDR3 residues: CASSVDTANTEAFF. The CDR3 DNA is TGTGCCAGCAGCGTAGACACAGCCAACACTGAAGCTTTCTTT.

The chain employs TRBV7-2 and TRBJ2-7; 10 nucleotides match TRBD2. Germline CDR1 is SGHTA and CDR2 is FQGNSA. With V trimmed by 5 bases and J by 2 bases, 3 bases remained unmatched. This CDR3 comprises 14 residues. The CDR3 DNA follows: TGTGCCAGCAGCCACCTAGCGGGAGCCTACGAGCAGTACTTC. Protein product: CASSHLAGAYEQYF.

This clonotype showed up just a few times. This rearrangement joins TRBV5-5 to TRBJ2-5; no clear D gene. Germline V gives CDR1 SGHKS, CDR2 YYEKEE (reference sequence). Trimming pared 0 bases from V and 1 base from J, leaving 13 bases between. The CDR3 length is 16 residues. The CDR3 sequence: CASSLGSGQGQETQYF. In nucleotides, the CDR3 is TGTGCCAGCAGCTTGGGGTCAGGCCAAGGCCAAGAGACCCAGTACTTC.

The rearrangement links TRBV15 to TRBJ2-1, with 8 nucleotides matching TRBD2. The CDR3 has 16 amino acids. V dropped 5 bases and J dropped 0; count of bases not matched to a gene: 6. Germline CDR1 LNHNV, CDR2 YYDKDF (reference sequence). The CDR3 loop is CATSLAGGPSYNEQFF. CDR3 sequence (DNA): TGTGCCACCAGCCTTGCGGGAGGACCCTCCTACAATGAGCAGTTCTTC.

This chain joins TRBV2 and TRBJ2-3; D gene unclear. Trimming removed 4 bases at V and 2 bases at J, with 13 bases between. Germline loops: CDR1 SNHLY, CDR2 FYNNEI. This CDR3 region has 15 residues. CDR3: CASSGDWGNTDTQYF. CDR3 in DNA: TGTGCCAGCAGTGGCGACTGGGGTAACACAGATACGCAGTATTTT.

The chain uses TRBV9 and TRBJ2-1, with 8 bases that match TRBD2. V gave up 0 bases and J gave up 0 bases; unmatched junction bases: 8. From germline, CDR1 is SGDLS and CDR2 YYNGEE. CDR3 length equals 18 residues. The CDR3 sequence is CASSVVSSGWSSYNEQFF. The DNA for the CDR3 is TGTGCCAGCAGCGTAGTGTCTAGCGGGTGGAGCTCCTACAATGAGCAGTTCTTC.

This clonotype was seen a handful of times. This chain joins TRBV7-9 and TRBJ2-6; no clear D. The germline V and J ends were trimmed by 3 bases and 2 bases, with 2 bases remaining between them. Germline assignment: CDR1 SEHNR and CDR2 FQNEAQ (reference sequence). The CDR3 totals 13 residues. Written as DNA, the CDR3 is TGTGCCAGCAGCTTTCCTGGGGCCAACGTCCTGACTTTC. Protein: CASSFPGANVLTF.

This clonotype occurred a few times. This CDR3 reads CASSQGGPGNSPLHF. CDR3 bases: TGTGCCAGCAGCCAAGGGGGGCCTGGAAATTCACCCCTCCACTTT. The gene calls are TRBV4-2 and TRBJ1-6; TRBD1 might be the D (6 bases). The CDR3 consists of 15 residues. The germline V and J ends were trimmed by 1 base and 7 bases, with 11 bases remaining between them. Per the germline V gene, CDR1 is LGHNA and CDR2 is YNFKEQ.

The chain couples TRBV6-5 to TRBJ2-2; no clear D. The CDR3 covers 14 residues. Germline V gives CDR1 MNHEY, CDR2 SVGAGI. V lost 0 bases and J 4 bases, leaving 6 bases between the germline ends. CDR3 bases: TGTGCCAGCAGTTACTCGAAGGTCACCGGGGAGCTGTTTTTT. As protein: CASSYSKVTGELFF.

This clonotype was counted a few times. The genes are TRBV9 and TRBJ1-2, with 8 positions matching TRBD1. Per germline, CDR1 SGDLS and CDR2 YYNGEE. The CDR3 is made up of 15 amino acids. J was trimmed by 2 bases and V by 6 bases; bases with no gene match: 9. CDR3 coding DNA: TGTGCCAGCACCAGCAGACAGGGGTGGAACTATGGCTACACCTTC. It is translated as CASTSRQGWNYGYTF.

This chain links TRBV7-9 with TRBJ1-4; D gene uncertain. Germline loops: CDR1 SEHNR, CDR2 FQNEAQ (reference sequence). The CDR3 runs to 15 residues. V was clipped by 6 bases and J by 0 bases, with 11 bases between them. The CDR3 loop is CASSLGPATNEKLFF. The DNA for the CDR3 is TGTGCCAGCAGTCTCGGGCCAGCAACTAATGAAAAACTGTTTTTT.

This clonotype appeared a few times. The chain links TRBV7-2 to TRBJ2-1, with 12 bases fitting TRBD2. With 2 bases clipped from V and 6 bases from J, the junction kept 8 bases outside the gene matches. Germline V gene data show CDR1 as SGHTA and CDR2 as FQGNSA. The CDR3 contains 17 residues. The CDR3 DNA reads TGTGCCAGCAGCTTAACCCTAGCGGGAGGGCCCGGCAATGAGCAGTTCTTC. Amino acids: CASSLTLAGGPGNEQFF.

The chain is built from TRBV9 and TRBJ1-2; D may be TRBD1 (6 bases). The V end lost 0 bases, the J end lost 5 bases, and 17 bases lay between the germline ends. Germline CDR1 reads SGDLS; CDR2 reads YYNGEE. The CDR3 runs 16 residues. The DNA of the CDR3 is TGTGCCAGCAGCGTAGCTGTGGGGGGCGCAGGGTATGGCTACACCTTC. It translates to CASSVAVGGAGYGYTF.

This clonotype was seen ten or more times. The junction differs from germline at one of its ends, possibly a read error. The chain is built from TRBV4-1 and TRBJ2-7, with D possibly TRBD2 on 5 matching bases. Germline V CDR1 and CDR2: MGHRA, YSYEKL. The CDR3 spans 13 residues. The CDR3 sequence: CASSQGLAYEQYF. The DNA for the CDR3 is TGTGCCAGCAGCCAAGGACTCGCCTACGAGCAGTACTTC.

The V and J genes are TRBV5-1 and TRBJ2-1, with a weak D call TRBD2 (5 bases). Trimming shortened V by 2 bases and J by 4 bases, and 7 bases separated the two germline ends. CDR3 length equals 13 residues. CDR1 and CDR2 (germline): SGHRS, YFSETQ. CDR3 residues: CASSFGDYNEQFF. CDR3 coding DNA: TGCGCCAGCAGCTTCGGGGATTACAATGAGCAGTTCTTC.

This clonotype has a handful of counts. The chain is built from TRBV3-1 and TRBJ2-3; no clear D gene. Looked up from germline, CDR1 is LGHDT and CDR2 is YNNKEL (reference sequence). V dropped 0 bases and J dropped 3 bases, with 7 bases sitting between them. The length of the CDR3 is 14 residues. The CDR3 bases are TGTGCCAGCAGCCAAGAACCAGGAACAGATACGCAGTATTTT. Protein sequence: CASSQEPGTDTQYF.

This clonotype was seen only a few times. The rearrangement uses TRBV4-1 and TRBJ2-1, with 13 positions matching TRBD2. Per the germline V gene, CDR1 is MGHRA and CDR2 is YSYEKL. The CDR3 loop spans 16 amino acids. The V segment lost 0 bases and the J segment 6 bases; nucleotides outside the gene matches: 2. CDR3 nucleotide sequence: TGCGCCAGCAGCCAAGATCGGACTAGCGGGGGCAATGAGCAGTTCTTC. It translates to CASSQDRTSGGNEQFF.